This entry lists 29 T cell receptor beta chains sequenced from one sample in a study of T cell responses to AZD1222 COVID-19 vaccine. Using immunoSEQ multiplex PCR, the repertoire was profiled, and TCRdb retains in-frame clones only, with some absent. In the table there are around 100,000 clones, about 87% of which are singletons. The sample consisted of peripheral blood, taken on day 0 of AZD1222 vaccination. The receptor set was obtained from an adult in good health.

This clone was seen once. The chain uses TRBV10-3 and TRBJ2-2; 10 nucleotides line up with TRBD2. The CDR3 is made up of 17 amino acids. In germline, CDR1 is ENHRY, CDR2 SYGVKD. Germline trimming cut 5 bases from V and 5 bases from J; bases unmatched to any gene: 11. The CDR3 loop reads CAISLRLAGVETGELFF. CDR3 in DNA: TGTGCCATCAGTCTGAGGCTAGCGGGAGTGGAGACCGGGGAGCTGTTTTTT.

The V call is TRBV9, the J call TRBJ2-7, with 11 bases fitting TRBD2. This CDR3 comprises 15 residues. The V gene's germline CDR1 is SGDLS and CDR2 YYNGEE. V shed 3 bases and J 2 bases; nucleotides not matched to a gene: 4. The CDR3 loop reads CASSAGLAGPYEQYF. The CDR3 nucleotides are TGTGCCAGCAGCGCCGGACTAGCGGGCCCCTACGAGCAGTACTTC.

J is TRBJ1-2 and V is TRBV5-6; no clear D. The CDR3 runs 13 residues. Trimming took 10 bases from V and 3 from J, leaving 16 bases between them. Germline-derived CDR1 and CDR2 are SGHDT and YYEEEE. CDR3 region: CAAGRGLDYGYTF. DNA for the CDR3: TGTGCCGCCGGTCGGGGATTGGACTATGGCTACACCTTC. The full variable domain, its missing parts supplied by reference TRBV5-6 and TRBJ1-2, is DAGVTQSPTHLIKTRGQQVTLRCSPKSGHDTVSWYQQALGQGPQFIFQYYEEEERQRGNFPDRFSGHQFPNYSSELNVNALLLGDSALYLCAAGRGLDYGYTFGSGTRLTVV.

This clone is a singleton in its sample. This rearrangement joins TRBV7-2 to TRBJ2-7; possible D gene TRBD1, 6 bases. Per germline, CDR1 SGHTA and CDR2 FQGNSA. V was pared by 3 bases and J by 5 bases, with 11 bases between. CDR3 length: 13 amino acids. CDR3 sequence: CASSLRGIDEQYF. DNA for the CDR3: TGTGCCAGCAGCTTGAGGGGGATAGACGAGCAGTACTTC.

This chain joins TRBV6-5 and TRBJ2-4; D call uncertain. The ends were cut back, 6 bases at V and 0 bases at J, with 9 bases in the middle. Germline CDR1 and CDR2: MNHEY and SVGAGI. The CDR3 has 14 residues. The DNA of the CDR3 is TGTGCCAGCAGAATTACGGTAGCCAAAAACATTCAGTACTTC. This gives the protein CASRITVAKNIQYF.

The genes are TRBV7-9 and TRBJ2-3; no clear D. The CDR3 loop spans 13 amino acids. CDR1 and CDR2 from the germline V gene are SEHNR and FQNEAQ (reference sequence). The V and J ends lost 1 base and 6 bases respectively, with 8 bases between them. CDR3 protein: CASSLVGVDTQYF. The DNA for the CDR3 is TGTGCCAGCAGCTTAGTGGGTGTCGATACGCAGTATTTT.

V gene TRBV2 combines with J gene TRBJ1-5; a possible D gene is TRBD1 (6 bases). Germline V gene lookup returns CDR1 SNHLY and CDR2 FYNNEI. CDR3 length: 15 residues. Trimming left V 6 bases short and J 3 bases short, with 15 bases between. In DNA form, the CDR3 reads TGTGCCAGCAGATGGGGGGGGCCTACCAATCAGCCCCAGCATTTT. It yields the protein CASRWGGPTNQPQHF.

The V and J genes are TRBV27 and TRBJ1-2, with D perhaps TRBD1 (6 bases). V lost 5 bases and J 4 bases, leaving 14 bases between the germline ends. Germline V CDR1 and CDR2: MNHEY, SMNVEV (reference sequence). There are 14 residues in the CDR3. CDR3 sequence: CASSTGNRAYGYTF. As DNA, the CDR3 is TGTGCCAGCAGTACAGGGAACAGAGCCTATGGCTACACCTTC.

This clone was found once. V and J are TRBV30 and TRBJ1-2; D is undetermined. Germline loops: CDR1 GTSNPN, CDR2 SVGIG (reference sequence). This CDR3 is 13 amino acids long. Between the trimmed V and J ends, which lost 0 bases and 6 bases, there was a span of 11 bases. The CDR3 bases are TGTGCCTGGAGTGTATTTGGGCTTAATGGCTACACCTTC. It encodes CAWSVFGLNGYTF.

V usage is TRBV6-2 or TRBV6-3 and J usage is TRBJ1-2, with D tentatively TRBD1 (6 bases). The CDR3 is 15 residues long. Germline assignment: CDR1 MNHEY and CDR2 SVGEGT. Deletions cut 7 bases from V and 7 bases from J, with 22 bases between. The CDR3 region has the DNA TGTGCCAGCAACCCAGAGGACAGATCTAGGGGTGGCTACACCTTC. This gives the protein CASNPEDRSRGGYTF.

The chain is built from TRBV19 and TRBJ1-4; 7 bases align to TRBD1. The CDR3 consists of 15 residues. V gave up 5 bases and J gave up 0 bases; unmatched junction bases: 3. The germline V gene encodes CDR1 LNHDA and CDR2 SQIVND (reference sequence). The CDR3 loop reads CASSPGTATNEKLFF. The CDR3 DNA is TGTGCCAGTAGTCCCGGGACAGCAACTAATGAAAAACTGTTTTTT.

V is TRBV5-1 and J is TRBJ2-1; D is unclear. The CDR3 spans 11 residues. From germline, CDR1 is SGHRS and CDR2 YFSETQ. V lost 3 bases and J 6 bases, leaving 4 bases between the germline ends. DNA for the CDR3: TGCGCCAGCAGCTGGCGCAATGAGCAGTTCTTC. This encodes CASSWRNEQFF.

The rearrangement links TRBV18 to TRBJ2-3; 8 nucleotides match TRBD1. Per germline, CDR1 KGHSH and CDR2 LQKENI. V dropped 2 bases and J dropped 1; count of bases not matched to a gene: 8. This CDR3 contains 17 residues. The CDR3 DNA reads TGTGCCAGCTCACCATTGTCGACAGGGGCTGGCACAGATACGCAGTATTTT. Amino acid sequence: CASSPLSTGAGTDTQYF.

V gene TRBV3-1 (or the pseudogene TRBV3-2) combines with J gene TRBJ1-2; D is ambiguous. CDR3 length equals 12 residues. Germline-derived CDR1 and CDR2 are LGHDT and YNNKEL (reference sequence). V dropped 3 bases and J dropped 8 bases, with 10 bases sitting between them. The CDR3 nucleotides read TGTGCCAGCAGCCAGGCAAGTGGGGGCTACACCTTC. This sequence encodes CASSQASGGYTF.

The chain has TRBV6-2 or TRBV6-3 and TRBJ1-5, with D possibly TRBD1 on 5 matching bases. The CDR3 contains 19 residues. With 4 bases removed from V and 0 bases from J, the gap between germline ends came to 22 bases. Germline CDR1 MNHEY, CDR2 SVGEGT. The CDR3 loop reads CASSLPGPTRGYSNQPQHF. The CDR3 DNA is TGTGCCAGCAGTTTACCGGGACCAACTCGGGGGTATAGCAATCAGCCCCAGCATTTT.

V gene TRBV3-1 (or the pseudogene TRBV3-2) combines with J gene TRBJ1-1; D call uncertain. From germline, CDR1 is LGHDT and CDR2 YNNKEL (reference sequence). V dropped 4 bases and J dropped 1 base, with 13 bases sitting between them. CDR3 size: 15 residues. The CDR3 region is CASSPGLRGNTEAFF. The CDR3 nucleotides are TGTGCCAGCAGCCCGGGTTTACGGGGGAACACTGAAGCTTTCTTT.

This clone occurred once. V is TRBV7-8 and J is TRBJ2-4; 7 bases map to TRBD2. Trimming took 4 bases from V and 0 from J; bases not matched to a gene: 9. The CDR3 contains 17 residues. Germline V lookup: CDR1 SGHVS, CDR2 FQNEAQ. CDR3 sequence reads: CASSSFWRGKAKNIQYF. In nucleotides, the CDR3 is TGTGCCAGCAGCTCATTCTGGCGGGGGAAAGCCAAAAACATTCAGTACTTC.

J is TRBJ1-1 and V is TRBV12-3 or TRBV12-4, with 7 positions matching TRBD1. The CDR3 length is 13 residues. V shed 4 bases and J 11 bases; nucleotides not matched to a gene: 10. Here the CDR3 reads CASSSDRAPRAFF. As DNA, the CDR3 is TGTGCCAGCAGTTCCGACAGGGCCCCGAGGGCTTTCTTT.

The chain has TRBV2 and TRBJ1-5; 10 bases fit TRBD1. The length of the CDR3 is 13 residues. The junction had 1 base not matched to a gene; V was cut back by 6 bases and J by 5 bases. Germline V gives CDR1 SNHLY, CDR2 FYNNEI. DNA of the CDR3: TGTGCCAGCAGGGGACAGGGGTATCAGCCCCAGCATTTT. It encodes CASRGQGYQPQHF.

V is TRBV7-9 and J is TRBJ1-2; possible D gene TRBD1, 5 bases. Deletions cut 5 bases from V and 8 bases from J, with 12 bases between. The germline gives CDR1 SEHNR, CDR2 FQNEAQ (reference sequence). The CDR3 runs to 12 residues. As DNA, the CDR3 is TGTGCCAGCAGCCCGAGGCAGGGCGGCTACACCTTC. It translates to CASSPRQGGYTF.

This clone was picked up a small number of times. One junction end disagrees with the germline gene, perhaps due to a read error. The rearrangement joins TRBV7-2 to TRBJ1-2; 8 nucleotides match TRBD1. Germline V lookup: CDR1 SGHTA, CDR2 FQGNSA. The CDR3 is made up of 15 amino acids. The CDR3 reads CASSFGQGGDGEVLF. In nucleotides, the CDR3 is TGTGCCAGCAGCTTCGGACAGGGCGGGGATGGGGAAGTGCTCTTC.

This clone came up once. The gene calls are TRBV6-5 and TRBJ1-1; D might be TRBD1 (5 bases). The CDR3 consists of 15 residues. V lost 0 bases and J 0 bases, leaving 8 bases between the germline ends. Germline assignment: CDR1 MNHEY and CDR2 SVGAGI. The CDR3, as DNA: TGTGCCAGCAGTTACTCAGGGGCCATGAACACTGAAGCTTTCTTT. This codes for CASSYSGAMNTEAFF.

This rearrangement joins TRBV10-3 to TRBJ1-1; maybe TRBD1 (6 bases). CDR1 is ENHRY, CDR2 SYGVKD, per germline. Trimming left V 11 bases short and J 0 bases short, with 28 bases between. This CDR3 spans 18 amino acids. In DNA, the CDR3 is TGTGCCTCCCGGGGGGCTTTGATCCGCGGGACTATGAACACTGAAGCTTTCTTT. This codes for CASRGALIRGTMNTEAFF.

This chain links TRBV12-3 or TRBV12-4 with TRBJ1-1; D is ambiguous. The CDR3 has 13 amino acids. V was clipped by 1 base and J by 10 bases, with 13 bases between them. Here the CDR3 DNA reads TGTGCCAGCAGTTTAGAGAGGCCCCACGGAGCTTTCTTT. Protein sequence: CASSLERPHGAFF.

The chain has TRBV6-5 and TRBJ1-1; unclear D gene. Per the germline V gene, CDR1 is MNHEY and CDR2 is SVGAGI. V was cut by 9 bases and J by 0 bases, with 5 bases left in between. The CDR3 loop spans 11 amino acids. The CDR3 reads CASQMNTEAFF. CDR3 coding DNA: TGTGCCAGTCAGATGAACACTGAAGCTTTCTTT.

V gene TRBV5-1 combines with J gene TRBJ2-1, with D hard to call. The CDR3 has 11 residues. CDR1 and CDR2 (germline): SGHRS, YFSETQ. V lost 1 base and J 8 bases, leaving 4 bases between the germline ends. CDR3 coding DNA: TGCGCCAGCAGCTTGCAGTATGAGCAGTTCTTC. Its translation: CASSLQYEQFF.

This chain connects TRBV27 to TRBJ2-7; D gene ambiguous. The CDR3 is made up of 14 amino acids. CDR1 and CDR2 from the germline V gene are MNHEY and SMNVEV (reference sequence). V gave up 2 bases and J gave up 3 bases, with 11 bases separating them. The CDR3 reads CASSLTRNSYEQYF. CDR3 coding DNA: TGTGCCAGCAGTTTAACCAGGAACAGCTACGAGCAGTACTTC.

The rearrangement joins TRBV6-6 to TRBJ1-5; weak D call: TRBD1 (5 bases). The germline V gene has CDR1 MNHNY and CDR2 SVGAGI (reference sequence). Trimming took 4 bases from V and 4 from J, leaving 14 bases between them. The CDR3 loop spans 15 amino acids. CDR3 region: CASSSRQSPNQPQHF. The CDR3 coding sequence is TGTGCCAGCAGTTCCCGACAGTCCCCTAATCAGCCCCAGCATTTT.

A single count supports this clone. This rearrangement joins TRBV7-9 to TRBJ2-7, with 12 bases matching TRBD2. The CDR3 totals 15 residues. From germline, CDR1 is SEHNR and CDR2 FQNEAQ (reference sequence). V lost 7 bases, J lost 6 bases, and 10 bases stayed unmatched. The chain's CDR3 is CASTLLAGGMGEQYF. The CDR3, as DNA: TGTGCCAGCACCCTTCTAGCGGGGGGGATGGGCGAGCAGTACTTC.